This T cell receptor beta chain derives from a study of T cell changes during pregnancy in multiple sclerosis. Here immunoSEQ multiplex PCR was the method, and the copy in TCRdb shows in-frame clones only, minus some. This repertoire shows 45,000 to 60,000 clones, 75% to 90% found once; its top ten account for around 8%. The TCR originated in a female donor with multiple sclerosis, enrolled in a pregnancy study. The sample consisted of CD8+ T cells from peripheral blood mononuclear cells, taken in the second trimester of pregnancy.

The CDR3 sequence is CASSYTGWAEKLFF. For the CDR3, the DNA is TGTGCCAGCAGTTACACAGGGTGGGCTGAAAAACTGTTTTTT. The chain is built from TRBV6-6 and TRBJ1-4; D possibly corresponds to TRBD1 (6 bases). Germline V lookup: CDR1 MNHNY, CDR2 SVGAGI (reference sequence). The CDR3 length is 14 residues. Trimming took off 2 bases at V and 7 bases at J, with 11 bases between the two ends.